This TCR beta chain is drawn from a study of blood T cells in healthy people across ages. Study results and limitations: Higher diversity, along with more naive CD4+ cells, distinguished long-lived donors from aged donors.

As to this clonotype: Its antigen is unknown.

Germline V CDR1 and CDR2: GTSNPN, SVGIG (reference sequence). This CDR3 has 13 amino acids. J was trimmed by 2 bases and V by 7 bases; bases with no gene match: 7. The use of a sample-barcoded 5' primer and a J-beta primer mix characterized a second PCR of 7 to 11 cycles. A template-switch adaptor with 12 random nucleotides tagged each cDNA molecule. Every sample gave at least 2.5 million paired-end reads containing CDR3. Via MiXCR, TCRdb re-called the 5' RACE reads, giving one row per CDR3 protein. The table lists 1.5 million to 2 million distinct CDR3 sequences, about 30% of them singletons. This chain connects TRBV30 to TRBJ2-5; 7 bases agree with TRBD2. The origin of this receptor is a woman in her 30s in good health. Sequences were obtained from blood. The CDR3 reads CALGRVEQETQYF. CDR3 DNA sequence: TGTGCCTTAGGGAGGGTGGAACAAGAGACCCAGTACTTC.